This T cell receptor (beta chain) originates from a study of shared clonotypes between healthy human individuals. Study at large: There were three CD4 naive, three CD4 memory, two CD8 naive and one CD8 memory plates per donor.

Trimming took off 8 bases at V and 4 bases at J, with 14 bases between the two ends. This CDR3 is 13 amino acids long. Germline V gene data show CDR1 as SNHLY and CDR2 as FYNNEI. The table came from immunoSEQ multiplex PCR; TCRdb's copy has only in-frame clones and leaves some out. The sample has some 500,000 clones, about 96% seen once. The chain is built from TRBV2 and TRBJ1-1; D perhaps matches TRBD1 (5 bases). This receptor was taken from a woman aged 25 to 39 in good health. The sample comprised naive CD4+ T cells sorted from blood. Subset described: CD45RA+ positively selected. In DNA, the CDR3 is TGTGCCAGCCTTACCGGGGGGGGCACTGAAGCTTTCTTT. Its protein product is CASLTGGGTEAFF.